One T cell receptor beta chain is described in this entry. Single viable CD3+CD4+CD8-CD45RO+ cells were sorted as the memory CD4+ T cells. Using immunoSEQ multiplex PCR, the repertoire was profiled, and TCRdb retains in-frame clones only, with some absent. Altogether about 52,000 clones are present, over 60% being singletons, with the ten largest covering under 1.5%. This specimen comes from a study of memory CD4+ T cells and cytomegalovirus serostatus. In germline, CDR1 is SGDLS, CDR2 YYNGEE. The CDR3 covers 15 residues. V gave up 4 bases and J gave up 8 bases, with 21 bases separating them. Sequencing was carried out using memory CD4+ T cells from blood. The chain links TRBV9 to TRBJ1-2, with D maybe TRBD1 (5 bases). This TCR was sampled from an adult in good health and CMV-seropositive. The CDR3 loop reads CASSPPGRSLGGYTF. CDR3 bases: TGTGCCAGCAGCCCACCGGGACGGTCTTTGGGAGGCTACACCTTC.